This entry lists 29 T cell receptor beta chains sequenced from one sample in a study of technical replicates of blood from a handful of donors. Only in-frame clones appear in the TCRdb table, and some are missing; sequencing was by immunoSEQ multiplex PCR. The table has some 73,000 clones, 90% to 95% seen once. The sequenced material came from PBMCs. The receptors were gathered from a human donor in good health. Some clones in this sample may be carry-over from other donors' samples.

This chain uses TRBV7-6 with TRBJ2-3, with 9 bases lining up with TRBD2. Germline loops: CDR1 SGHVS, CDR2 FNYEAQ. The CDR3 spans 17 residues. V lost 3 bases, J lost 1 base, and 8 bases stayed unmatched. The CDR3 loop reads CASSLAGGRLGTDTQYF. The CDR3 DNA is TGTGCCAGCAGCTTGGCGGGGGGGCGTTTAGGCACAGATACGCAGTATTTT.

The chain has TRBV18 and TRBJ1-1, with D perhaps TRBD1 (5 bases). Germline V lookup: CDR1 KGHSH, CDR2 LQKENI. CDR3 size: 14 residues. The V gene lost 0 bases and the J gene lost 5 bases, with 10 bases spanning the gap. CDR3 sequence reads: CASSPPLGGTEAFF. DNA of the CDR3: TGTGCCAGCTCACCACCCCTGGGGGGGACTGAAGCTTTCTTT.

This clone showed up just once. This chain joins TRBV5-1 and TRBJ2-2; no reliable D call. Germline V gene data show CDR1 as SGHRS and CDR2 as YFSETQ. CDR3 length: 15 amino acids. V was shortened by 7 bases and J by 0 bases, with 13 bases between the two germline ends. The DNA for the CDR3 is TGCGCCAGCGGAGATCGACTCTCGAACACCGGGGAGCTGTTTTTT. Protein sequence: CASGDRLSNTGELFF.

The V gene is TRBV15, the J gene TRBJ1-5, with a tentative D call TRBD1 (5 bases). Germline V gene lookup returns CDR1 LNHNV and CDR2 YYDKDF (reference sequence). This CDR3 spans 14 amino acids. Trimming removed 6 bases at V and 4 bases at J, with 13 bases between. As DNA, the CDR3 is TGTGCCACCAGTTTGCAGGGATCGAATCAGCCCCAGCATTTT. Translating gives CATSLQGSNQPQHF.

The rearrangement joins TRBV7-2 to TRBJ2-1; no definite D call. With 1 base removed from V and 0 bases from J, the gap between germline ends came to 10 bases. The germline V gene has CDR1 SGHTA and CDR2 FQGNSA. The CDR3 sequence is 16 residues long. CDR3 nucleotide sequence: TGTGCCAGCAGCTTAGTCCTTGCCAGCTCCTACAATGAGCAGTTCTTC. Protein: CASSLVLASSYNEQFF.

This chain uses TRBV7-8 with TRBJ2-7, with 9 positions matching TRBD2. The junction had 9 bases not matched to a gene; V was cut back by 3 bases and J by 3 bases. Germline CDR1 reads SGHVS; CDR2 reads FQNEAQ. This CDR3 contains 16 residues. CDR3 protein: CASSFLAGGPDYEQYF. The CDR3 DNA is TGTGCCAGCAGCTTTCTTGCGGGAGGGCCGGACTACGAGCAGTACTTC.

DNA of the CDR3: TGTGCCAGCAGAGATAGGACTAGCGGTCGCTACGAGCAGTACTTC. Translation: CASRDRTSGRYEQYF. The V gene is TRBV6-5, the J gene TRBJ2-7; 10 nucleotides line up with TRBD2. CDR1 and CDR2 (germline): MNHEY, SVGAGI. V dropped 6 bases and J dropped 3; count of bases not matched to a gene: 8. The CDR3 loop spans 15 amino acids.

The sample holds one count of this clone. This chain links TRBV27 with TRBJ2-7; TRBD1 matches 9 bases. The V gene end was trimmed by 5 bases and the J gene end by 7 bases; junction bases not matched to a gene: 9. The CDR3 is 14 residues long. Germline values: CDR1 MNHEY, CDR2 SMNVEV (reference sequence). CDR3 DNA: TGTGCCAGCAGTCGCCGGGACAGGGTCTATGAGCAGTACTTC. Translation gives CASSRRDRVYEQYF.

This chain links TRBV7-9 with TRBJ2-3, with TRBD2 identical over 8 bases. The ends lost 3 bases at V and 8 bases at J; junction bases unmatched: 13. The CDR3 contains 16 residues. Germline loops: CDR1 SEHNR, CDR2 FQNEAQ (reference sequence). The CDR3 loop reads CASSFRDGRASGTQYF. The CDR3 DNA follows: TGTGCCAGCAGCTTTCGGGACGGGAGGGCCTCGGGTACGCAGTATTTT.

The chain joins TRBV5-5 to TRBJ1-1; 8 bases are a match to TRBD1. V dropped 5 bases and J dropped 3; count of bases not matched to a gene: 9. Germline V gene lookup returns CDR1 SGHKS and CDR2 YYEKEE (reference sequence). This CDR3 spans 15 amino acids. The CDR3 reads CASSYPGGRDTEAFF. As DNA, the CDR3 is TGTGCCAGCAGTTACCCAGGGGGCCGTGACACTGAAGCTTTCTTT.

The chain carries TRBV7-2 and TRBJ1-1, with D unclear. The CDR3 extends over 11 amino acids. CDR1 is SGHTA and CDR2 is FQGNSA in the germline V gene. Trimming left V 6 bases short and J 6 bases short, with 8 bases between. The DNA for the CDR3 is TGTGCCAGCAGATTCACATCTGAAGCTTTCTTT. Its translation: CASRFTSEAFF.

The chain combines TRBV13 with TRBJ1-1, with D perhaps matching TRBD1 (5 bases). Germline CDR1 is PRHDT and CDR2 is FYEKMQ (reference sequence). The CDR3 runs 14 residues. V lost 2 bases and J 1 base, leaving 8 bases between the germline ends. The CDR3 coding sequence is TGTGCCAGCAGCTTATCGCAGGGGAACACTGAAGCTTTCTTT. Protein: CASSLSQGNTEAFF.

The chain couples TRBV27 to TRBJ1-1; D gene unclear. The V gene lost 7 bases and the J gene lost 5 bases, with 14 bases spanning the gap. CDR3 size: 13 residues. Germline-derived CDR1 and CDR2 are MNHEY and SMNVEV (reference sequence). The CDR3 region is CASKFSYGTEAFF. In DNA, the CDR3 is TGTGCCAGCAAGTTTAGCTACGGGACTGAAGCTTTCTTT.

The chain joins TRBV5-1 to TRBJ2-3; 8 bases agree with TRBD2. Germline trimming cut 3 bases from V and 0 bases from J; bases unmatched to any gene: 9. The CDR3 is 17 residues long. CDR1 SGHRS and CDR2 YFSETQ come from the germline V gene. In DNA, the CDR3 is TGCGCCAGCAGCTCGGGGGGGGTTCCCCTGAGCACAGATACGCAGTATTTT. The encoded protein is CASSSGGVPLSTDTQYF. The full variable domain, with the rest looked up from reference TRBV5-1 and TRBJ2-3, is KAGVTQTPRYLIKTRGQQVTLSCSPISGHRSVSWYQQTPGQGLQFLFEYFSETQRNKGNFPGRFSGRQFSNSRSEMNVSTLELGDSALYLCASSSGGVPLSTDTQYFGPGTRLTVL.

In nucleotides, the CDR3 is TGTGCCAGCAGCGCGGCCCGTGACGGTAACTATGGCTACACCTTC. It yields the protein CASSAARDGNYGYTF. The rearrangement joins TRBV5-4 to TRBJ1-2; D not certain. The V end was cut by 4 bases, the J end by 1 base, with 14 bases between. The CDR3 has 15 residues. CDR1 and CDR2 (germline): SGHNT, YYREEE (reference sequence).

The gene calls are TRBV30 and TRBJ1-2; no clear D gene. V lost 8 bases and J 8 bases, leaving 15 bases between the germline ends. The CDR3 runs 11 residues. Germline V gene lookup returns CDR1 GTSNPN and CDR2 SVGIG (reference sequence). The CDR3, as DNA: TGTGCCCGGGTGAGCCGGTCGGGCTACACCTTC. This sequence encodes CARVSRSGYTF.

The J gene is TRBJ1-5, the V gene TRBV5-4, with 11 bases lining up with TRBD1. Germline CDR1 reads SGHNT; CDR2 reads YYREEE (reference sequence). J gave up 5 bases and V 0 bases, and 10 bases lay outside the gene matches. The CDR3 totals 18 residues. The CDR3 here is CASSLGGQGAADHQPQHF. The CDR3 bases are TGTGCCAGCAGCTTGGGCGGACAGGGGGCGGCGGATCATCAGCCCCAGCATTTT. The whole variable domain, remainder taken from reference TRBV5-4 and TRBJ1-5, is ETGVTQSPTHLIKTRGQQVTLRCSSQSGHNTVSWYQQALGQGPQFIFQYYREEENGRGNFPPRFSGLQFPNYSSELNVNALELDDSALYLCASSLGGQGAADHQPQHFGDGTRLSIL.

The rearrangement uses TRBV5-6 and TRBJ1-1, with D possibly being TRBD1 (5 bases). Trimming removed 3 bases from V and 5 bases from J, with 11 bases in between. CDR1 SGHDT and CDR2 YYEEEE come from the germline V gene. The CDR3 contains 13 residues. CDR3: CASSWGLRTEAFF. The CDR3 DNA sequence: TGTGCCAGCAGCTGGGGACTGAGAACTGAAGCTTTCTTT.

The sample holds a few counts of this clone. The V gene is TRBV5-6, the J gene TRBJ1-5; D gene ambiguous. V was pared by 1 base and J by 1 base, with 9 bases between. Germline V gene data show CDR1 as SGHDT and CDR2 as YYEEEE. CDR3 size: 15 residues. The CDR3: CASSLRQTSNQPQHF. CDR3 coding DNA: TGTGCCAGCAGCTTGCGGCAGACAAGCAATCAGCCCCAGCATTTT.

This clone was detected only once. The chain recombines TRBV7-9 with TRBJ2-5, with TRBD1 matching 9 bases. The trim removed 4 bases at V and 2 bases at J, leaving 8 bases unmatched. Germline CDR1 SEHNR, CDR2 FQNEAQ (reference sequence). The CDR3 contains 16 residues. CDR3 nucleotide sequence: TGTGCCAGCAGCTCCCCCGGGACAGGGTATCAAGAGACCCAGTACTTC. It is translated as CASSSPGTGYQETQYF.

The rearrangement links TRBV29-1 to TRBJ1-1; D remains ambiguous. This CDR3 region has 13 residues. The ends were cut back, 7 bases at V and 0 bases at J, with 12 bases in the middle. Germline assignment: CDR1 SQVTM and CDR2 ANQGSEA. The CDR3 reads CSASGQMNTEAFF. The CDR3 nucleotides are TGCAGCGCAAGCGGGCAGATGAACACTGAAGCTTTCTTT.

Worth noting for this clone: The same CDR3 is also encoded by other DNA sequences in this sample. The V gene is TRBV15, the J gene TRBJ2-5; D gene ambiguous. The germline gives CDR1 LNHNV, CDR2 YYDKDF (reference sequence). The CDR3 is 12 residues long. The V gene lost 2 bases and the J gene lost 7 bases, with 8 bases spanning the gap. The CDR3 sequence is CATSRNSLTQYF. The DNA for the CDR3 is TGTGCCACCAGCAGAAATAGCCTGACCCAGTACTTC.

This clone has only one observation. V usage is TRBV7-6 and J usage is TRBJ2-7, with 7 positions matching TRBD1. Germline V gene sequence: CDR1 SGHVS, CDR2 FNYEAQ. Trimming took 5 bases from V and 2 from J; bases not matched to a gene: 6. The CDR3 consists of 14 residues. The CDR3 DNA reads as TGTGCCAGCAGCCCCCGACAGGGAACCTACGAGCAGTACTTC. Translation gives CASSPRQGTYEQYF.

The chain carries TRBV7-9 and TRBJ1-1, with 7 bases that match TRBD1. J gave up 5 bases and V 6 bases, and 9 bases lay outside the gene matches. Germline CDR1 SEHNR, CDR2 FQNEAQ (reference sequence). There are 14 residues in the CDR3. The CDR3 sequence: CASRKSTGRTEAFF. The CDR3 nucleotides are TGTGCCAGCAGAAAATCGACAGGGAGGACTGAAGCTTTCTTT.

The CDR3 is CASSLTGSYGYTF. The DNA of the CDR3 is TGTGCCAGCAGCTTAACAGGGTCCTATGGCTACACCTTC. The chain recombines TRBV11-2 with TRBJ1-2; D perhaps matches TRBD1 (6 bases). CDR1 is SGHAT and CDR2 is FQNNGV in the germline V gene. The germline V and J ends were trimmed by 2 bases and 4 bases, with 8 bases remaining between them. This CDR3 is 13 amino acids long.

V and J are TRBV6-4 and TRBJ2-6; weak D call: TRBD1 (8 bases). CDR1 is MRHNA and CDR2 is SNTAGT in the germline V gene. V shed 3 bases and J shed 2 bases, with 17 bases lying between them. The CDR3 has 18 residues. The DNA for the CDR3 is TGTGCCAGCAGTGAACAGGGGGGGCTTGGGGCTGGGGCCAACGTCCTGACTTTC. This codes for CASSEQGGLGAGANVLTF.

V usage is TRBV29-1 and J usage is TRBJ2-1; D is undetermined. Germline assignment: CDR1 SQVTM and CDR2 ANQGSEA. Trimming stripped 4 bases from V and 6 bases from J, with 10 bases between. This CDR3 has 12 amino acids. CDR3 nucleotides: TGCAGCGTTGGGCCCCGAGGCAATGAGCAGTTCTTC. Amino acids: CSVGPRGNEQFF.

This chain links TRBV5-1 with TRBJ1-4; TRBD1 might be the D (6 bases). This CDR3 comprises 17 residues. Per germline, CDR1 SGHRS and CDR2 YFSETQ. Deletions cut 1 base from V and 3 bases from J, with 16 bases between. The DNA of the CDR3 is TGCGCCAGCAGCTTGAGACTCCTGACAGGCCCTAATGAAAAACTGTTTTTT. Residues: CASSLRLLTGPNEKLFF.

This chain connects TRBV29-1 to TRBJ2-3; 7 bases fit TRBD2. With 7 bases clipped from V and 0 bases from J, the junction kept 10 bases outside the gene matches. Germline-derived CDR1 and CDR2 are SQVTM and ANQGSEA. The length of the CDR3 is 15 residues. CDR3 sequence reads: CSGGREGPSTDTQYF. The CDR3 region has the DNA TGCAGCGGGGGGAGGGAGGGACCAAGCACAGATACGCAGTATTTT.